This paragraph reports one TCR beta chain. Its target is not known. The entry originates in a study of shared clonotypes between healthy human individuals. General observations from the study: In general, naive subsets displayed greater estimated richness than memory subsets did.

The germline CDR1 and CDR2 sequences are GTSNPN and SVGIG (reference sequence). CDR3 length: 12 amino acids. The ends were cut back, 4 bases at V and 5 bases at J, with 11 bases in the middle. Negatively enriched CD4+ T cells were divided by CD45RA into naive and memory. Original analysis: Quality scores were absent from the junction-only immunoSEQ sequences, so filtering differed. Assay used: immunoSEQ multiplex PCR; TCRdb lists only in-frame clones, some missing. That table supplies the V and J calls and clone size; D and trimming were determined from the DNA. Of a few hundred thousand clones in the sample, roughly 70% were seen once.

The specimen sequenced was memory CD4+ T cells sorted from blood. Specified subset: CD45RA-negative fraction. The receptor comes from a man aged 25 to 45 in good health. The chain joins TRBV30 to TRBJ1-2, with D perhaps TRBD1 (6 bases). CDR3 sequence reads: CAWTTGTYGYTF. The DNA for the CDR3 is TGTGCCTGGACTACAGGGACTTATGGCTACACCTTC.